The present T cell receptor (beta chain) was sequenced within a study of T cell changes during pregnancy in multiple sclerosis. There are 16 residues in the CDR3. V was pared by 3 bases and J by 4 bases, with 9 bases of the junction left unmatched. Looked up from germline, CDR1 is ENHRY and CDR2 is SYGVKD. Sequencing was performed with immunoSEQ multiplex PCR; in TCRdb, only in-frame clones are kept and a portion is missing. Of about 38,000 clones listed, about 89% are singletons. The sequence was obtained from a female donor in good health, enrolled as a control in a pregnancy study. The input for sequencing was CD4+ T cells from peripheral blood mononuclear cells, taken in the third trimester of pregnancy. V gene TRBV10-3 combines with J gene TRBJ2-5; 9 bases fit TRBD2. The DNA for the CDR3 is TGTGCCATCAGTGACGGGAGTAGCGGGAGTGGAGAGACCCAGTACTTC. It yields the protein CAISDGSSGSGETQYF.